The 14 T cell receptor beta chains below all came from one sample that was sequenced in a study of cytomegalovirus exposure and HLA in healthy donors. PCR used 60 Vbeta primers and 13 Jbeta primers. Sequencing used immunoSEQ multiplex PCR; TCRdb keeps in-frame clones, though not all of them. The table has roughly 160,000 clones, approximately 80% seen once. Specimen: PBMCs. Source of these receptors: a woman in her forties or fifties in good health and CMV-seronegative.

The DNA for the CDR3 is TGTGCCAGCAGTGACACCTCTAGCGGGGGATACAATGAGCAGTTCTTC. The encoded protein is CASSDTSSGGYNEQFF. The rearrangement joins TRBV6-4 to TRBJ2-1; 10 bases are a match to TRBD2. The CDR3 spans 16 residues. The V gene end was trimmed by 2 bases and the J gene end by 4 bases; junction bases not matched to a gene: 5. Germline V gene data show CDR1 as MRHNA and CDR2 as SNTAGT.

This sequence joins TRBV9 and TRBJ1-1; 8 bases map to TRBD1. Trimming cost V 3 bases and J 1 base; bases outside gene matches: 2. This CDR3 comprises 14 residues. CDR1 and CDR2 from the germline V gene are SGDLS and YYNGEE. The CDR3, as DNA: TGTGCCAGCAGCGGGGACAGGAGGAACACTGAAGCTTTCTTT. Amino acid sequence: CASSGDRRNTEAFF.

The chain carries TRBV28 and TRBJ2-7, with 9 bases identical to TRBD1. With 3 bases clipped from V and 4 bases from J, the junction kept 7 bases outside the gene matches. There are 15 residues in the CDR3. Germline V lookup: CDR1 MDHEN, CDR2 SYDVKM. The CDR3 here is CASSFRQGGRYEQYF. The CDR3 DNA sequence: TGTGCCAGCAGTTTTCGACAGGGGGGCCGATACGAGCAGTACTTC. The full variable domain, its missing parts supplied by reference TRBV28 and TRBJ2-7, is DVKVTQSSRYLVKRTGEKVFLECVQDMDHENMFWYRQDPGLGLRLIYFSYDVKMKEKGDIPEGYSVSREKKERFSLILESASTNQTSMYLCASSFRQGGRYEQYFGPGTRLTVT.

V is TRBV5-1 and J is TRBJ2-1, with 9 nucleotides matching TRBD1. The germline V gene has CDR1 SGHRS and CDR2 YFSETQ. The CDR3 runs 15 residues. J was trimmed by 9 bases and V by 4 bases; bases with no gene match: 11. CDR3 coding DNA: TGCGCCAGCAGCAATGGCGGGACAGGGTTCACTGAGCAGTTCTTC. Amino acids: CASSNGGTGFTEQFF.

V usage is TRBV6-5 and J usage is TRBJ1-5; D remains ambiguous. The CDR3 covers 13 residues. Germline V gene lookup returns CDR1 MNHEY and CDR2 SVGAGI. Trimming stripped 2 bases from V and 4 bases from J, with 6 bases between. CDR3 nucleotide sequence: TGTGCCAGCAGTTACCTACAGAATCAGCCCCAGCATTTT. It specifies CASSYLQNQPQHF.

This clone has just a few counts. This chain connects TRBV6-5 to TRBJ2-7; tentatively, D is TRBD1 (6 bases). Trimming shortened V by 3 bases and J by 2 bases, and 17 bases separated the two germline ends. CDR1 and CDR2 from the germline V gene are MNHEY and SVGAGI. CDR3 length: 16 residues. CDR3 amino acids: CASSYSTGKITYEQYF. CDR3 nucleotides: TGTGCCAGCAGTTATTCAACAGGGAAGATCACCTACGAGCAGTACTTC.

The rearrangement joins TRBV7-8 to TRBJ1-5; 10 nucleotides align to TRBD1. Trimming removed 5 bases from V and 6 bases from J; junction bases left unmatched: 22. There are 20 residues in the CDR3. Germline CDR1 SGHVS, CDR2 FQNEAQ. CDR3: CASSLSRVLQRTGGSQPQHF. The CDR3 nucleotides read TGTGCCAGCAGCCTAAGTAGGGTCTTACAGAGGACAGGGGGTAGTCAGCCCCAGCATTTT.

This rearrangement joins TRBV10-3 to TRBJ1-1, with 7 bases aligning to TRBD1. The ends lost 8 bases at V and 1 base at J; junction bases unmatched: 10. This CDR3 region has 15 residues. Germline V gene data show CDR1 as ENHRY and CDR2 as SYGVKD. CDR3 nucleotides: TGTGCCATCTCATGGAGTGACAGGGAGAACACTGAAGCTTTCTTT. Amino acids: CAISWSDRENTEAFF.

This chain connects TRBV4-3 to TRBJ2-7, with 9 positions matching TRBD2. The germline V gene has CDR1 LGHNA and CDR2 YSLEER. The CDR3 is 15 residues long. V dropped 0 bases and J dropped 7; count of bases not matched to a gene: 7. The CDR3 here is CASSQDAAGGREQYF. DNA of the CDR3: TGCGCCAGCAGCCAAGATGCGGCGGGGGGGCGGGAGCAGTACTTC.

CDR3 region: CAWGTGDTQYF. The CDR3 region has the DNA TGTGCCTGGGGCACAGGGGATACGCAGTATTTT. This chain uses TRBV30 with TRBJ2-3, with TRBD1 as a possible D gene (6 bases). CDR3 length equals 11 residues. In germline, CDR1 is GTSNPN, CDR2 SVGIG (reference sequence). Trimming took off 5 bases at V and 6 bases at J, with 9 bases between the two ends.

The chain carries TRBV7-8 and TRBJ1-5; D unclear. V lost 0 bases to trimming and J lost 0 bases, with 12 bases between them. The CDR3 has 17 amino acids. Germline CDR1 reads SGHVS; CDR2 reads FQNEAQ. The CDR3 DNA is TGTGCCAGCAGCTTAGCGGGGAGAGCCTTTAGCAATCAGCCCCAGCATTTT. The encoded protein is CASSLAGRAFSNQPQHF.

This chain connects TRBV6-1 to TRBJ2-7, with 7 bases fitting TRBD1. CDR3 length: 15 residues. V lost 7 bases to trimming and J lost 4 bases; unmatched junction nucleotides: 13. From germline, CDR1 is MNHNS and CDR2 SASEGT. CDR3 residues: CASTSRQGPNYEQYF. As DNA, the CDR3 is TGTGCCAGCACAAGCAGACAGGGCCCAAATTACGAGCAGTACTTC.

This chain connects TRBV23-1 to TRBJ1-5; D gene uncertain. Being an ORF, TRBV23-1 has a function that is uncertain. This CDR3 region has 16 residues. V lost 0 bases and J 1 base, leaving 10 bases between the germline ends. As DNA, the CDR3 is TGCGCCAGCAGTCAATCCGGGAGGAAGAGCAATCAGCCCCAGCATTTT. Its translation: CASSQSGRKSNQPQHF.

This clone was recorded a few times. The rearrangement joins TRBV6-5 to TRBJ2-5; 10 bases align to TRBD1. The length of the CDR3 is 15 residues. Trimming removed 0 bases from V and 7 bases from J; junction bases left unmatched: 5. Germline CDR1 and CDR2: MNHEY and SVGAGI. CDR3 amino acids: CASSYSDRGRGTQYF. CDR3 nucleotides: TGTGCCAGCAGTTACTCCGACAGGGGGCGGGGGACCCAGTACTTC.